This T cell receptor (beta chain) was recovered during a study of blood T cell repertoires in COVID-19. Here immunoSEQ multiplex PCR was the method, and the copy in TCRdb shows in-frame clones only, minus some. Among over 250,000 clones, roughly nine tenths were seen once, and the ten largest hold about 10%. V was clipped by 8 bases and J by 3 bases, with 14 bases between them. CDR1 and CDR2 from the germline V gene are ENHRY and SYGVKD. There are 14 residues in the CDR3. The sequenced material came from peripheral blood. The chain carries TRBV10-3 and TRBJ2-1, with D unclear. The sequence was obtained from a man aged 35 to 55 who had recovered from COVID-19. The CDR3 sequence is CAIAGGAFYNEQFF. The CDR3, as DNA: TGTGCCATCGCTGGCGGTGCCTTCTACAATGAGCAGTTCTTC.